This T cell receptor beta chain originates from a study of T-cell memory formation after mild COVID-19. Study conclusions and caveats: Clones contracting across day 15 to 85 had a balanced CD4/CD8 profile; later expanding clones leaned CD4+. Pre-infection memory harbored some responding clones, suggesting cross-reactive memory joined. Of the contracting clones, CD4+ ones lay mainly in CM and EM, and CD8+ ones in EMRA. For second-wave clones that peaked at day 37, SARS-CoV-2 specificity went unverified.

The ends lost 3 bases at V and 5 bases at J; junction bases unmatched: 9. Germline-derived CDR1 and CDR2 are SGDLS and YYNGEE. There are 16 residues in the CDR3. To note about this clonotype: Its antigen is not identified.

Using its own MiXCR run on the 5' RACE reads, TCRdb lists one record per CDR3 protein. The table has roughly 450,000 distinct CDR3 sequences, about 20% seen once. V is TRBV9 and J is TRBJ2-5, with TRBD2 matching 11 bases. Sequencing was performed on PBMCs or a T cell subset sorted from them (not recorded which). This clonotype was sampled from an adult woman who had mild COVID-19 (a few samples of this study predate the infection). Cell type and time point are not known. This CDR3 is CASSATSGGNRETQYF. CDR3 DNA: TGTGCCAGCAGCGCTACTAGCGGGGGTAACCGGGAGACCCAGTACTTC. The full variable domain, completed using reference TRBV9 and TRBJ2-5, is DSGVTQTPKHLITATGQRVTLRCSPRSGDLSVYWYQQSLDQGLQFLIQYYNGEERAKGNILERFSAQQFPDLHSELNLSSLELGDSALYFCASSATSGGNRETQYFGPGTRLLVL.